This is a list of T cell receptor beta chains from one sample in a study of blood T cell repertoires in COVID-19. Only in-frame clones appear in the TCRdb table, and some are missing; sequencing was by immunoSEQ multiplex PCR. The sample yields some 310,000 clones, just under 90% seen once. Sequencing input: PBMCs or T cells enriched from blood (not recorded which). These receptors came from a woman in her 30s who had recovered from COVID-19. CDR3s include the opening cysteine and the closing phenylalanine or tryptophan. D genes are given only for firm matches. Clone size is given for some rows only: seen once, a few or many times, or a class if the clone is expanded.

clone size	CDR3 length	D gene	V gene	J gene	CDR3 DNA	CDR3 protein
-	14	TRBD1	TRBV29-1	TRBJ1-6	TGCAGCGCCGCGACAGGGGGCGGGAATTCACCCCTCCACTTT	CSAATGGGNSPLHF
-	14	TRBD1	TRBV3-1/TRBV3-2	TRBJ2-7	TGTGCCAGCAGCCAAGAAGACAGGGCCTACGAGCAGTACTTC	CASSQEDRAYEQYF
-	15	TRBD2	TRBV6-5	TRBJ2-3	TGTGCCAGCAGCCGAGGACTAGCGGGCGGGAATACGCAGTATTTT	CASSRGLAGGNTQYF
-	14	TRBD2	TRBV18	TRBJ2-3	TGTGCCAGCGCCATAAGCGGGAGCTCAGATACGCAGTATTTT	CASAISGSSDTQYF
once	17	TRBD2	TRBV3-1/TRBV3-2	TRBJ2-7	TGTGCCAGCAGCCAAGGTCCCGCTAGCGGCCGAGGCTACGAGCAGTACTTC	CASSQGPASGRGYEQYF
-	14	-	TRBV6-2/TRBV6-3	TRBJ1-1	TGTGCCAGCAGTTACAACAGGAGTCCTTCGGAAGCTTTCTTT	CASSYNRSPSEAFF
few	14	TRBD1	TRBV6-2/TRBV6-3	TRBJ1-1	TGTGCCAGCAGCAAAGACAGGGGTGACACTGAAGCTTTCTTT	CASSKDRGDTEAFF
-	13	-	TRBV2	TRBJ2-5	TGTGCCAGCAGCATGGGGAGTATGGAGACCCAGTACTTC	CASSMGSMETQYF
-	16	-	TRBV12-5	TRBJ2-1	TGTGCTAGTGGTTTGGTTGTGGGCCAGGCGGGGAATGAGCAGTTCTTC	CASGLVVGQAGNEQFF
-	15	TRBD1	TRBV5-1	TRBJ1-2	TGCGCCAGCAGCTCGGGACAGGGCGAAGGAGGTGGCTACACCTTC	CASSSGQGEGGGYTF
-	15	TRBD1	TRBV7-2	TRBJ2-1	TGTGCCAGCAACCCCGACAGGGGCCTGTTGAATGAGCAGTTCTTC	CASNPDRGLLNEQFF
-	16	TRBD2	TRBV19	TRBJ2-3	TGTGCCAGTAGCCGAGCTAGCGGGGAGTACACAGATACGCAGTATTTT	CASSRASGEYTDTQYF
-	13	TRBD1	TRBV5-4	TRBJ1-2	TGTGCCAGCGCGACAGGGGCCGACTATGGCTACACCTTC	CASATGADYGYTF
-	14	-	TRBV6-5	TRBJ2-1	TGTGCCATCGCCTCGGGACACCATTACAATGAGCAGTTCTTC	CAIASGHHYNEQFF
-	16	-	TRBV7-2	TRBJ1-4	TGTGCCAGCAGCTTCCGTTACAGGGCCACTAATGAAAAACTGTTTTTT	CASSFRYRATNEKLFF
-	15	TRBD1	TRBV7-2	TRBJ1-6	TGTGCCAGCAGCTTAGAGGCCAGGGGGTGGTCACCCCTCCACTTT	CASSLEARGWSPLHF
-	14	TRBD2	TRBV6-5	TRBJ2-7	TGTGCCAGCATCCTTAGCGGGAGGAGATACGAGCAGTACTTC	CASILSGRRYEQYF
-	14	TRBD1	TRBV6-5	TRBJ1-4	TGTGCCAGCAGCCGCGGACAGGGGTTTGAAAAACTGTTTTTT	CASSRGQGFEKLFF
-	17	TRBD1	TRBV9	TRBJ1-2	TGTGCCAGCAGCGTCCGGGACAGGGAGTGGGGGAACTATGGCTACACCTTC	CASSVRDREWGNYGYTF
-	13	-	TRBV19	TRBJ2-3	TGTGCCAGTAGTCCCTTGGGGAGGGATACGCAGTATTTT	CASSPLGRDTQYF
-	15	-	TRBV28	TRBJ1-2	TGTGCCAGCAGTTTATCTCTAATATGGGGCGATGGCTACACCTTC	CASSLSLIWGDGYTF
-	12	-	TRBV10-3	TRBJ1-1	TGTGCCATCAGGGCAAAAGAGAGGGAAGCTTTCTTT	CAIRAKEREAFF
-	11	-	TRBV30	TRBJ1-1	TGTGCCTGGAGTGTACTCTCTGAAGCTTTCTTT	CAWSVLSEAFF
-	17	TRBD1	TRBV11-2	TRBJ2-7	TGTGCCAGCAGCTTTGCTGATTCCGGGACAGGGTCCTACGAGCAGTACTTC	CASSFADSGTGSYEQYF
-	18	TRBD2	TRBV9	TRBJ2-2	TGTGCCAGCAGCGTAGGCCTAGCGGGAAAGATTAGAGGCGGGGAGCTGTTTTTT	CASSVGLAGKIRGGELFF
-	11	-	TRBV6-5	TRBJ2-7	TGTGCCAGCATCTTGGCGGGGGAGCAGTACTTC	CASILAGEQYF